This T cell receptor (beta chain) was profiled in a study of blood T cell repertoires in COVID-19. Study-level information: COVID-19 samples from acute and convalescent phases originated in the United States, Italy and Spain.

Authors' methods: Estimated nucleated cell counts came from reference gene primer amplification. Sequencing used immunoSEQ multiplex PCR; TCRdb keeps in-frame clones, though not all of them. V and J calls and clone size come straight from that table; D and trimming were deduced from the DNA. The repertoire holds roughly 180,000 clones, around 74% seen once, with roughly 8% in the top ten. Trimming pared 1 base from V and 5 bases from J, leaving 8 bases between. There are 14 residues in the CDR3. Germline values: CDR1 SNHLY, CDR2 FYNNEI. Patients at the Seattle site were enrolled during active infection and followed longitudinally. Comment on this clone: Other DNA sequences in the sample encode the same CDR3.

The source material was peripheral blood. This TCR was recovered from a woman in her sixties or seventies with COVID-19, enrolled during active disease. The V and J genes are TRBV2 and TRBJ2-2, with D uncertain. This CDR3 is CASSEVRDTGELFF. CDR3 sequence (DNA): TGTGCCAGCAGTGAAGTCCGAGATACCGGGGAGCTGTTTTTT.